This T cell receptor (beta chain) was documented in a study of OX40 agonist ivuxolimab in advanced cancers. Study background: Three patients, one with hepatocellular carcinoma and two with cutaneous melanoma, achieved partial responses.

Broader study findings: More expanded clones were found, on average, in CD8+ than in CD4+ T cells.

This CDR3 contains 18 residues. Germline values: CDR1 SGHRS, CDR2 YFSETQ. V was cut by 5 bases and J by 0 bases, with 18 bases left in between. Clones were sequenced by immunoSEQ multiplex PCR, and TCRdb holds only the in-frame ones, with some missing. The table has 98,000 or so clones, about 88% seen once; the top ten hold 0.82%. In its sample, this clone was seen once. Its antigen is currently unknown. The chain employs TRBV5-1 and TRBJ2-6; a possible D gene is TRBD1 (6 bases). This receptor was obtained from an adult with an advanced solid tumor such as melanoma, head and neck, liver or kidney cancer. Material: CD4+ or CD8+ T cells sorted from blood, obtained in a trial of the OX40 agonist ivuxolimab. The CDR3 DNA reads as TGCGCCAGCAGACCGCAGGGGCTGGGGAACTCTGGGGCCAACGTCCTGACTTTC. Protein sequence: CASRPQGLGNSGANVLTF.